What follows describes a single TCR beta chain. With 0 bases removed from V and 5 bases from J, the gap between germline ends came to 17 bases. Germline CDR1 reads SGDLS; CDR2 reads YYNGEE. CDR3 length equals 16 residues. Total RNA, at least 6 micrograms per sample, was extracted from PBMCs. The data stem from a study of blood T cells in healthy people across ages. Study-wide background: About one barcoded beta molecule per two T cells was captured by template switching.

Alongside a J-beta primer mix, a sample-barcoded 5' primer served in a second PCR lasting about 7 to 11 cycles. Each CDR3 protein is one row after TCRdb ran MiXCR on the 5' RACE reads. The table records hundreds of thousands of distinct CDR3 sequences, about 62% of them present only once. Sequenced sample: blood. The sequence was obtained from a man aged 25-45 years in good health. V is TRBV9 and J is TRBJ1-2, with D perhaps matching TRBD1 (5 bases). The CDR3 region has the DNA TGTGCCAGCAGCGTAGAAGGGGCACCACCGTCTTATGGCTACACCTTC. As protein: CASSVEGAPPSYGYTF.